Included here is one T cell receptor (beta chain) sequence, with context. Its antigen remains unidentified. The sample is drawn from a study of cytomegalovirus exposure and HLA in healthy donors. Findings of the study overall: The authors later linked a missense DCLRE1C variant to TCR beta V- and J-gene trimming.

With 60 Vbeta and 13 Jbeta primers, the PCR was carried out. Only in-frame clones appear in the TCRdb table, and some are missing; sequencing was by immunoSEQ multiplex PCR. The sample contains about 160,000 clones, 70% to 85% of which appear only once. This CDR3 is built from 14 residues. Germline lookup yields CDR1 SGHRS and CDR2 YFSETQ. V shed 4 bases and J 1 base; nucleotides not matched to a gene: 3. The gene calls are TRBV5-1 and TRBJ1-2, with 8 bases fitting TRBD1. The TCR comes from a man in his forties or fifties in good health and CMV-seropositive. Specimen: PBMCs. This CDR3 is CASSAGQGNYGYTF. Written as DNA, the CDR3 is TGCGCCAGCAGCGCCGGACAGGGTAACTATGGCTACACCTTC.